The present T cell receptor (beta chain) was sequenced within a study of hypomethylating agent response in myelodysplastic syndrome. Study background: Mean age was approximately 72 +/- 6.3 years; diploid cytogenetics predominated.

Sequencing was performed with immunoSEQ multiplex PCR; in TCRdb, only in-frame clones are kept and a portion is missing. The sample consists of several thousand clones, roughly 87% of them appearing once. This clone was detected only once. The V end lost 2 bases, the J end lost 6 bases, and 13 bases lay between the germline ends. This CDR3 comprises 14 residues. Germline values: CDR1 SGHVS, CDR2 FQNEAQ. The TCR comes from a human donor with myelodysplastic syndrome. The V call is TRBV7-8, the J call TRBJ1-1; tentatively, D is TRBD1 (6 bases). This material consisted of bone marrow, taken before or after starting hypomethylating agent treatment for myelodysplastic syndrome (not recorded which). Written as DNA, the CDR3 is TGTGCCAGCAGCTTACTTGGGGGGGCGGCTGAAGCTTTCTTT. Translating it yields CASSLLGGAAEAFF. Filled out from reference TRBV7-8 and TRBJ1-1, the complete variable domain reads GAGVSQSPRYKVAKRGQDVALRCDPISGHVSLFWYQQALGQGPEFLTYFQNEAQLDKSGLPSDRFFAERPEGSVSTLKIQRTQQEDSAVYLCASSLLGGAAEAFFGQGTRLTVV.